The next 2 T cell receptor beta chains were all read from a single sample in a study of T cell responses to AZD1222 COVID-19 vaccine. Assay: immunoSEQ multiplex PCR; the TCRdb copy retains only in-frame clones and omits some. This sample yields around 99,000 clones, of which approximately 90% are seen a single time; 8% to 9.5% belongs to the top ten. The input for sequencing was peripheral blood, taken 28 days after the second AZD1222 dose. The source is an adult who received the AZD1222 COVID-19 vaccine.

The chain combines TRBV7-9 with TRBJ2-7, with 9 nucleotides matching TRBD1. The CDR3 is 15 amino acids. Germline trimming cut 5 bases from V and 0 bases from J; bases unmatched to any gene: 5. Germline values: CDR1 SEHNR, CDR2 FQNEAQ (reference sequence). Here the CDR3 reads CASSLGDRVSYEQYF. CDR3 bases: TGTGCCAGCAGCCTAGGGGACAGGGTCTCCTACGAGCAGTACTTC.

The chain employs TRBV7-9 and TRBJ2-3; 11 bases align to TRBD2. Losses at the gene ends were 5 bases for V and 4 bases for J; bases not matched to a gene: 5. The CDR3 has 15 amino acids. Germline CDR1 and CDR2: SEHNR and FQNEAQ (reference sequence). The CDR3 sequence: CASSPGTSGPDTQYF. CDR3 nucleotides: TGTGCCAGCAGCCCCGGGACTAGCGGACCAGATACGCAGTATTTT.